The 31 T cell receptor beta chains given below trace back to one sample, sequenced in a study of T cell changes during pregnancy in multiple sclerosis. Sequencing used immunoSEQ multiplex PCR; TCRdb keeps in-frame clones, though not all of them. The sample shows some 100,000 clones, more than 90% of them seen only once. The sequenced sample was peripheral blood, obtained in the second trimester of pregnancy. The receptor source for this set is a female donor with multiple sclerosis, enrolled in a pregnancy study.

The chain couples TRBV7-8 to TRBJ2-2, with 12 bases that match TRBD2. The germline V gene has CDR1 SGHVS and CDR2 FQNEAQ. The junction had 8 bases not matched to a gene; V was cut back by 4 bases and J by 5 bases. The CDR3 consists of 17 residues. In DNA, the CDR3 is TGTGCCAGCAGCTCCCTGGCTAGCGGGAGGGCGACCGGGGAGCTGTTTTTT. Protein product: CASSSLASGRATGELFF.

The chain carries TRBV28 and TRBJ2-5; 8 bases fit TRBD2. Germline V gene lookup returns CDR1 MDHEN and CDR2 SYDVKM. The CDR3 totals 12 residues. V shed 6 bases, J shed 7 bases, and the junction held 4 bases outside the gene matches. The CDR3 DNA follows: TGTGCCAGCAGCCGGGGGGGGCGGACCCAGTACTTC. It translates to CASSRGGRTQYF.

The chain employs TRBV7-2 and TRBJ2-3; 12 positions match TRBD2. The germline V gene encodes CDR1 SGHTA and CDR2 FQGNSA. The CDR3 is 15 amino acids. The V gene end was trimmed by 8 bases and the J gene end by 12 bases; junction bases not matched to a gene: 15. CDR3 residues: CASGASGRGGLGQYF. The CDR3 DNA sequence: TGTGCCAGCGGAGCTAGCGGGAGGGGGGGTTTGGGTCAGTATTTT.

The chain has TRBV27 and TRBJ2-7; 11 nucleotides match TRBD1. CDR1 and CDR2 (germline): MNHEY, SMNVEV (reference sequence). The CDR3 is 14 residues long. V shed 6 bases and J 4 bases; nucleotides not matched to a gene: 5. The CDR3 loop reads CASRVGTGGYEQYF. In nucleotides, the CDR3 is TGTGCCAGCAGAGTAGGGACAGGGGGATACGAGCAGTACTTC.

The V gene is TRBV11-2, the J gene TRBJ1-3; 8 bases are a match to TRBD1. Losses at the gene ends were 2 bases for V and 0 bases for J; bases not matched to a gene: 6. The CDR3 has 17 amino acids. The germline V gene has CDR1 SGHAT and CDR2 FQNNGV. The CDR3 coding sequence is TGTGCCAGCAGCTTATTTGCAGGACAGGGCTCTGGAAACACCATATATTTT. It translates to CASSLFAGQGSGNTIYF.

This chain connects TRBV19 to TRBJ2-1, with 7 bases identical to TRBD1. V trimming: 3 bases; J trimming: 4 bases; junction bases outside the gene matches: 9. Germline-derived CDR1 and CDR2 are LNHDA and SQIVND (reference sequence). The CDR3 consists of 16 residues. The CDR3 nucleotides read TGTGCCAGTAGTATTCCATTACCGGGACAGTACAATGAGCAGTTCTTC. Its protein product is CASSIPLPGQYNEQFF.

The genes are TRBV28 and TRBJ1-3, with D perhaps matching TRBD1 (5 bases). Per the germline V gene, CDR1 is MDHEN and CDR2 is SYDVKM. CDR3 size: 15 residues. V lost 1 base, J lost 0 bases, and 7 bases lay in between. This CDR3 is CASSLSGGSGNTIYF. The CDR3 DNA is TGTGCCAGCAGTTTATCGGGGGGCTCTGGAAACACCATATATTTT.

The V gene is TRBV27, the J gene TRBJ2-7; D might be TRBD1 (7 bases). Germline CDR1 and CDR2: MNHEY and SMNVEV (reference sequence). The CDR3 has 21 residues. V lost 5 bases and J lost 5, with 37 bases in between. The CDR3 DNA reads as TGTGCCAGCAGTCCATACTATTGGGACAGTGGTTCTGTGGGACTGGAACACGAGCAGTACTTC. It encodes CASSPYYWDSGSVGLEHEQYF.

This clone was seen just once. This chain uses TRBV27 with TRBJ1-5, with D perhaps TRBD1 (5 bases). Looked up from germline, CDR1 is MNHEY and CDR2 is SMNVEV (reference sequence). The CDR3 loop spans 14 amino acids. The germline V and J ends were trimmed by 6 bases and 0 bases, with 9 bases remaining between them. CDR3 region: CASRQGNSNQPQHF. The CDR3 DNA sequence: TGTGCCAGCAGGCAGGGAAATAGCAATCAGCCCCAGCATTTT.

In DNA form, the CDR3 reads TGTGCCAGCAGAAAGGGAGGAGGTGAAAAACTGTTTTTT. It is translated as CASRKGGGEKLFF. The chain couples TRBV2 to TRBJ1-4; D not resolved. CDR1 SNHLY and CDR2 FYNNEI come from the germline V gene. The CDR3 totals 13 residues. V lost 6 bases, J lost 7 bases, and 12 bases lay in between.

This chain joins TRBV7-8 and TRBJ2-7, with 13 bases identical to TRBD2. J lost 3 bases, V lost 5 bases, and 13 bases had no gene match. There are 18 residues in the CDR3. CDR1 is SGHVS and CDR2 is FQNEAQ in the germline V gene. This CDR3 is CASSLGLAGAFRDYEQYF. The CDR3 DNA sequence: TGTGCCAGCAGCCTCGGACTAGCGGGAGCCTTTAGGGACTACGAGCAGTACTTC.

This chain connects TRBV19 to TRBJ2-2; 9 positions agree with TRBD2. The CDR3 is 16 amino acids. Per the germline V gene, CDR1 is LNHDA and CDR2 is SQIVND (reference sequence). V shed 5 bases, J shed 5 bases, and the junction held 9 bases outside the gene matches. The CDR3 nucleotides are TGTGCCAGTAGTCCTCTGGCGGGAGGGGTAACCGGGGAGCTGTTTTTT. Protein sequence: CASSPLAGGVTGELFF. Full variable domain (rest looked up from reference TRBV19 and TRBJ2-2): DGGITQSPKYLFRKEGQNVTLSCEQNLNHDAMYWYRQDPGQGLRLIYYSQIVNDFQKGDIAEGYSVSREKKESFPLTVTSAQKNPTAFYLCASSPLAGGVTGELFFGEGSRLTVL.

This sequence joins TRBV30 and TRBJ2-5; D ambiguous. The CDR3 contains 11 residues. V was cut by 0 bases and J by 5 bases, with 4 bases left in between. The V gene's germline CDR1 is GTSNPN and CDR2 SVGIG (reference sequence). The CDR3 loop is CAWSVRETQYF. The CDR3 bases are TGTGCCTGGAGTGTACGGGAGACCCAGTACTTC.

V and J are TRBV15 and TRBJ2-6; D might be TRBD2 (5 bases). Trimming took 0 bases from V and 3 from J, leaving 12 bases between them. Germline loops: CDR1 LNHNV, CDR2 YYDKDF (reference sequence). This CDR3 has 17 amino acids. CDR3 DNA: TGTGCCACCAGCAGAGATAGAGGGAGTGGTGGGGCCAACGTCCTGACTTTC. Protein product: CATSRDRGSGGANVLTF.

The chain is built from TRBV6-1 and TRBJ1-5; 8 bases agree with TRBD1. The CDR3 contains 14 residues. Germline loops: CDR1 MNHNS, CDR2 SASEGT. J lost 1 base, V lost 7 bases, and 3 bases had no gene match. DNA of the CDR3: TGTGCCAGCATCCGGGACAGGAGCAATCAGCCCCAGCATTTT. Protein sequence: CASIRDRSNQPQHF.

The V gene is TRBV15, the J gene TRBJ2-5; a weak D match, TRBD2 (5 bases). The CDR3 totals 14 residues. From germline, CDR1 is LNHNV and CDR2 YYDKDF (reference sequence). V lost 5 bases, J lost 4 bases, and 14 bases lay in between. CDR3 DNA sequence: TGTGCCACCAGCCAGCCGGGGTCAACAGAGACCCAGTACTTC. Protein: CATSQPGSTETQYF.

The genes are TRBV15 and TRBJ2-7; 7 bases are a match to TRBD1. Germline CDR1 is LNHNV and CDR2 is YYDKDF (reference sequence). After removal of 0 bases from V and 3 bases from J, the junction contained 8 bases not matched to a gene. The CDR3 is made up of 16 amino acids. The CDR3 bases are TGTGCCACCAGCAGAGATTTCCGGGACAGTCGCTACGAGCAGTACTTC. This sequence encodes CATSRDFRDSRYEQYF.

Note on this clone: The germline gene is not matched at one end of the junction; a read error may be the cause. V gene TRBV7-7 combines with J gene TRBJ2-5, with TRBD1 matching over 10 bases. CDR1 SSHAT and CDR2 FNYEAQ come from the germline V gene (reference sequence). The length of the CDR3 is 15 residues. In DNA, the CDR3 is TGTGCTAGCAGCTCAAATTCCGGGACAGGGGTGCCCCAGTACTTC. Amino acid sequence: CASSSNSGTGVPQYF.

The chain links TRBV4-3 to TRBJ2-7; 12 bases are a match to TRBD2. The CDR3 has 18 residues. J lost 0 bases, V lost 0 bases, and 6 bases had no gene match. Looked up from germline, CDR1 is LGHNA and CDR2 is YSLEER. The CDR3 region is CASSQDDGLAGSSYEQYF. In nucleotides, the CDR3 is TGCGCCAGCAGCCAAGATGACGGACTAGCGGGAAGCTCCTACGAGCAGTACTTC.

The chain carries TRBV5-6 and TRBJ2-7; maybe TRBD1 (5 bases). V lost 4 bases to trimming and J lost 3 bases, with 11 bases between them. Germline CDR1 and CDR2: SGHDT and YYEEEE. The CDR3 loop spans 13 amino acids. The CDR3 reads CASSPRQSYEQYF. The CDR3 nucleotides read TGTGCCAGCAGCCCCCGACAGAGCTACGAGCAGTACTTC. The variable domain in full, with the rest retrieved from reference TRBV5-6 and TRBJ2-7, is DAGVTQSPTHLIKTRGQQVTLRCSPKSGHDTVSWYQQALGQGPQFIFQYYEEEERQRGNFPDRFSGHQFPNYSSELNVNALLLGDSALYLCASSPRQSYEQYFGPGTRLTVT.

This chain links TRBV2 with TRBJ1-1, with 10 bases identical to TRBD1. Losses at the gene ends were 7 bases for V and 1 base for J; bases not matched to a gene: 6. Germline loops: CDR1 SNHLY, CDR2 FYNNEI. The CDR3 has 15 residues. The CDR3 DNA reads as TGTGCCAGCAAAGGCGGGGACAGGGGGAACACTGAAGCTTTCTTT. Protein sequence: CASKGGDRGNTEAFF.

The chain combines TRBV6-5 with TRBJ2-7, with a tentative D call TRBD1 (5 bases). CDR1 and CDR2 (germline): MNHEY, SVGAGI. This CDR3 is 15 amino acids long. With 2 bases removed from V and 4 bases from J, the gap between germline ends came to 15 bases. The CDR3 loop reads CASSYTGHGLYEQYF. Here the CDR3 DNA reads TGTGCCAGCAGTTACACCGGACATGGGTTATACGAGCAGTACTTC.

CDR3 DNA sequence: TGTGCCAGCAGCCCGGGACAGGCCAGCACAGATACGCAGTATTTT. Its translation is CASSPGQASTDTQYF. The gene calls are TRBV7-9 and TRBJ2-3, with TRBD1 identical over 8 bases. V gave up 5 bases and J gave up 0 bases; unmatched junction bases: 4. The V gene's germline CDR1 is SEHNR and CDR2 FQNEAQ (reference sequence). The CDR3 has 15 amino acids.

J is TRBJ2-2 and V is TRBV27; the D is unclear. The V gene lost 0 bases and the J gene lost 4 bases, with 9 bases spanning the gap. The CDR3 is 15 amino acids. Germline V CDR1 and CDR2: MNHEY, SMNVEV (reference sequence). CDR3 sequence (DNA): TGTGCCAGCAGTTTATCCGGGTCAAGCACCGGGGAGCTGTTTTTT. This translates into CASSLSGSSTGELFF.

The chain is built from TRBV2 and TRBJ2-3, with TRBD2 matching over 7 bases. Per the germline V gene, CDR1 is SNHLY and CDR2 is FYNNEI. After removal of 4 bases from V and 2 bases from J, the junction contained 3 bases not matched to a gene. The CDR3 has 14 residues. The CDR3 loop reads CASSGLAATDTQYF. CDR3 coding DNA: TGTGCCAGCAGTGGCCTAGCGGCCACAGATACGCAGTATTTT.

This chain's CDR3 is CASSIDQGNTEAFF. Written as DNA, the CDR3 is TGTGCCAGTAGTATAGATCAGGGGAACACTGAAGCTTTCTTT. The genes are TRBV19 and TRBJ1-1; possible D gene TRBD1, 5 bases. Deletions cut 0 bases from V and 1 base from J, with 6 bases between. This CDR3 has 14 residues. Germline CDR1 reads LNHDA; CDR2 reads SQIVND (reference sequence).

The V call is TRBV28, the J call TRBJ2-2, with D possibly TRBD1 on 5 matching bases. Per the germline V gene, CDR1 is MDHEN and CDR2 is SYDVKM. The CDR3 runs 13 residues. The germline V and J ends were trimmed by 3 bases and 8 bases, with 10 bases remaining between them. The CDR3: CASSLAGIGELFF. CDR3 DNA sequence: TGTGCCAGCAGTTTGGCAGGGATAGGGGAGCTGTTTTTT.

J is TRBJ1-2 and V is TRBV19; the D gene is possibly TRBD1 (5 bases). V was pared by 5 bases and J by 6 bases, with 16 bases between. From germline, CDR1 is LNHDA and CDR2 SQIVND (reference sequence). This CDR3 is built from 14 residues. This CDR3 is CASSPLGGVHGYTF. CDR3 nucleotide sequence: TGTGCCAGTAGTCCCCTTGGGGGGGTCCATGGCTACACCTTC.

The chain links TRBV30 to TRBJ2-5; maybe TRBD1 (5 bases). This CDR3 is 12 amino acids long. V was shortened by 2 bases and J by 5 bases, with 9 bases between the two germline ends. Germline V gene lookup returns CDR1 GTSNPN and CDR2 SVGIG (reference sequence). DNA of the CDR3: TGTGCCTGGAGTCATGCAGGGGAGACCCAGTACTTC. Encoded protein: CAWSHAGETQYF.

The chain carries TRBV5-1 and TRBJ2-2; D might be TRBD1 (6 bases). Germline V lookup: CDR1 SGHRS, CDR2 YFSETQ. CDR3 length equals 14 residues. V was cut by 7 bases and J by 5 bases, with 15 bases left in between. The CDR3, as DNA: TGCGCCAGCGCCCGACAGGATGTTACCGGGGAGCTGTTTTTT. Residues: CASARQDVTGELFF. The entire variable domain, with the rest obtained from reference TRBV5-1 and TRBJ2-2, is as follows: KAGVTQTPRYLIKTRGQQVTLSCSPISGHRSVSWYQQTPGQGLQFLFEYFSETQRNKGNFPGRFSGRQFSNSRSEMNVSTLELGDSALYLCASARQDVTGELFFGEGSRLTVL.

The CDR3: CATSRDKGRLNQPQHF. CDR3 nucleotide sequence: TGTGCCACCAGCAGAGATAAGGGGCGGCTCAATCAGCCCCAGCATTTT. This chain uses TRBV15 with TRBJ1-5, with D tentatively TRBD1 (5 bases). The CDR3 totals 16 residues. CDR1 and CDR2 (germline): LNHNV, YYDKDF (reference sequence). Trimming pared 0 bases from V and 3 bases from J, leaving 12 bases between.